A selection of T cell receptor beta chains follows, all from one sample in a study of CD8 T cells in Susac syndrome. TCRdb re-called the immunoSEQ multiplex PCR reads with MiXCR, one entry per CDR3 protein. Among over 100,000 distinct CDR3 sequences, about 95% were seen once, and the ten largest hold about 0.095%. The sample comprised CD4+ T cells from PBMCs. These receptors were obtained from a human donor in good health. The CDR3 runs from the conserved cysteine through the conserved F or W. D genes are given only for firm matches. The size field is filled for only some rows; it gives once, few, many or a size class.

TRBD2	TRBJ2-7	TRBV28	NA	TGTGCCAGCAGACGACTAGCGGGAGTCCACGAGCAGTACTTC	CASRRLAGVHEQYF
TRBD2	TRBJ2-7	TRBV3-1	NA	TGTGCCAGCAGCCAAGGGACTAGCGGGGGCCGCTCCTACGAGCAGTACTTC	CASSQGTSGGRSYEQYF
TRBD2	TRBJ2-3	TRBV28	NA	TGTGCCAGCAGTTTAACTAGCGTAGATACGCAGTATTTT	CASSLTSVDTQYF
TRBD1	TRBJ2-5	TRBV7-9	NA	TGTGCCAGCAGCTTGTCGACAGGGGGCGGAGAGACCCAGTACTTC	CASSLSTGGGETQYF
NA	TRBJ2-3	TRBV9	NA	TGTGCCAGCAGCGAACAGCCTAGCACAGATACGCAGTATTTT	CASSEQPSTDTQYF
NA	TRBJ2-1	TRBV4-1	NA	TGCGCCAGCAGCCAAGTACCTGGCGGAACCTACAATGAGCAGTTCTTC	CASSQVPGGTYNEQFF
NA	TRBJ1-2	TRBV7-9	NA	TGTGCCAGCAGCCCCGGGTCGGAACTCGGCTACACCTTC	CASSPGSELGYTF
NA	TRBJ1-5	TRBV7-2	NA	TGTGCCAGCAGCTTAGGGACAAGTGGCAGCAATCAGCCCCAGCATTTT	CASSLGTSGSNQPQHF
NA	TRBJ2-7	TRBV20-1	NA	TGCAGTGCTAGGCACACCTACGAGCAGTACTTC	CSARHTYEQYF
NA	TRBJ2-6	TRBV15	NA	TGTGCCACCAGCAGAATCGACCGGAGGCCTGGGGCCAACGTCCTGACTTTC	CATSRIDRRPGANVLTF
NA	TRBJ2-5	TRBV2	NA	TGTGCCAACTCGTACCAAGAGACCCAGTACTTC	CANSYQETQYF
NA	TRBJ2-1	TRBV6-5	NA	TGTGCCAGCAGTTTGGTCCGGGGGCACAATGAGCAGTTCTTC	CASSLVRGHNEQFF
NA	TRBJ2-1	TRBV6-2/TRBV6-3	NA	TGTGCCAGCAGTCGCGGAGGACATGAGCAGTTCTTC	CASSRGGHEQFF
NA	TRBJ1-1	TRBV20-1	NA	TGCAGTGCTACGGCGATTCTATTCAGACCGGTGATAAGAAACACTGAAGCTTTCTTT	CSATAILFRPVIRNTEAFF
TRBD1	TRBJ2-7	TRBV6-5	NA	TGTGCCAGCAGTTACAACGGGCCGACAGGGAAGAACGAGCAGTACTTC	CASSYNGPTGKNEQYF
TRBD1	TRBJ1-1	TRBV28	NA	TGTGCCAGCAGTCGACAGGGGGCGGGAGCTTTCTTT	CASSRQGAGAFF
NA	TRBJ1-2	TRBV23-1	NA	TGCGCCAGCAGTCTACTCTCCCATAGACACTATGGCTACACCTTC	CASSLLSHRHYGYTF
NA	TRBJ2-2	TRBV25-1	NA	TGTGCCAGTACCAAAGGAAGGGCGAACACCGGGGAGCTGTTTTTT	CASTKGRANTGELFF
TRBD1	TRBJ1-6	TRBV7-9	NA	TGTGCCAGCAGCCACGGACAGGGCGGCTCACCCCTCCACTTT	CASSHGQGGSPLHF
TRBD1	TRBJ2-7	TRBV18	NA	TGTGCCAGCTCACCACCGACAGGGATTGAGCAGTACTTC	CASSPPTGIEQYF
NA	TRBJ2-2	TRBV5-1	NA	TGCGCCAGCAGCTTGGTCTCAGGAGTCACCGGGGAGCTGTTTTTT	CASSLVSGVTGELFF
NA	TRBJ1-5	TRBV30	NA	TGTGCCTGTACCTGGGGGGTGGGTCAGCCCCAGCATTTT	CACTWGVGQPQHF
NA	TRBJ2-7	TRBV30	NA	TGTGCCTGGAGCTTAAGGACCAACTACGAGCAGTACTTC	CAWSLRTNYEQYF
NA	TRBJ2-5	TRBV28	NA	TGTGCCAGCAGTTCTACAGGGGGAGGGGAGACCCAGTACTTC	CASSSTGGGETQYF
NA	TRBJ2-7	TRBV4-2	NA	TGTGCCAGCAGCCAAGATCTCGCAGGCCGGGCAATCGTATACGAGCAGTACTTC	CASSQDLAGRAIVYEQYF
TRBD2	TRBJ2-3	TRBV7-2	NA	TGTGCTACCGGAGCGGGATTCAGCACAGATACACAGTATTTT	CATGAGFSTDTQYF
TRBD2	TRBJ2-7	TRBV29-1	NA	TGCAGCGTTGGGGGGACTAGCTCCTACGAGCAGTACTTC	CSVGGTSSYEQYF
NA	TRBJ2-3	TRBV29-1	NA	TGCAGCGTTCGGGAGTACACAGATACGCAGTATTTT	CSVREYTDTQYF
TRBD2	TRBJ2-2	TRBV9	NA	TGTGCCAGCAGCGCTGACACTCCGGGACTAGGGAACACCGGGGAGCTGTTTTTT	CASSADTPGLGNTGELFF
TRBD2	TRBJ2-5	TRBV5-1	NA	TGCGCCAGCAGCTTGAGACTAGCGGCTAGGATGGAGACCCAGTACTTC	CASSLRLAARMETQYF
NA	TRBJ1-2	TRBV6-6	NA	TGTGCCAGCAGTTACAGTGGGGGAACCAACTATGGCTACACCTTC	CASSYSGGTNYGYTF
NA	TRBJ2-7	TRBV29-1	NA	TGCAGCGTTGACTCGGGTAGCTCCTACGAGCAGTACTTC	CSVDSGSSYEQYF
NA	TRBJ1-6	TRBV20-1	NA	TGCAGTGCTAGATTCGGCAGCTCCTATAATTCACCCCTCCACTTT	CSARFGSSYNSPLHF
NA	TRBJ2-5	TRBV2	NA	TGTGCCAGCAGGCAGGGGAGGACCCAGTACTTC	CASRQGRTQYF
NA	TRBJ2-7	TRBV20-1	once	TGCAGTGCTAGAGATCCCAGGTTCTCCTACGAGCAGTACTTC	CSARDPRFSYEQYF
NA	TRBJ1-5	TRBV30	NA	TGTGCCTGGAGTGTAGGACAGCGTAATCAGCCCCAGCATTTT	CAWSVGQRNQPQHF
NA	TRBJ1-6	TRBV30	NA	TGTGCCTGGAGCCCGCCGCAGGGGTCACCCCTCCACTTT	CAWSPPQGSPLHF
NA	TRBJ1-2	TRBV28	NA	TGTGCCAGCAGTCCAGGAGGCTATGGCTACACCTTC	CASSPGGYGYTF
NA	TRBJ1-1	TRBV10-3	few	TGTGCCATCAGTGTGGAGGGCCTGAACACTGAAGCTTTCTTT	CAISVEGLNTEAFF
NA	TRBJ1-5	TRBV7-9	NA	TGTGCCAGCAGCAGGGACAATCAGCCCCAGCATTTT	CASSRDNQPQHF
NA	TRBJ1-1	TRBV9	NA	TGTGCCAGCAGTCGAGAGAACACTGAAGCTTTCTTT	CASSRENTEAFF
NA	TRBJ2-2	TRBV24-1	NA	TGTGCCACCAGTCGATGGGGCTCGGGGACCGGGGAGCTGTTTTTT	CATSRWGSGTGELFF
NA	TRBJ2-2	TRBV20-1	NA	TGCAGTACCGAGGGGGAGGCAGGGGCGAACACCGGGGAGCTGTTTTTT	CSTEGEAGANTGELFF
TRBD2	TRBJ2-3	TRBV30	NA	TGTGCCTGGGACATTGGAGCGGGAGAAAGTAGCACAGATACGCAGTATTTT	CAWDIGAGESSTDTQYF
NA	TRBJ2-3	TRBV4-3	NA	TGCGCCAGCAGCCGACTTCTAGGTAGCACAGATACGCAGTATTTT	CASSRLLGSTDTQYF
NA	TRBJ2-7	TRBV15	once	TGTGCCACCATGGTCAGAGATCTTGGAGGGGCAATCTCCTACGAGCAGTACTTC	CATMVRDLGGAISYEQYF
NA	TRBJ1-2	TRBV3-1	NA	TGTGCCAGCAGCCACCTACTAAACAGGGCCTCTAACTATGGCTACACCTTC	CASSHLLNRASNYGYTF
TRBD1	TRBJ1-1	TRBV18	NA	TGTGCCAGCTCCCCCGGGACAGGTTACACTGAAGCTTTCTTT	CASSPGTGYTEAFF
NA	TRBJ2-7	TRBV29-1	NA	TGCAGCGTTGAAGAAAGGTACGAGCAGTACTTC	CSVEERYEQYF
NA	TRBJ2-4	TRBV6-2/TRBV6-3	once	TGTGCCAGCAGGCGCCCGGGACTTAAAAACATTCAGTACTTC	CASRRPGLKNIQYF
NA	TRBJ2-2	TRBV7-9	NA	TGTGCCAGCAGCTTGGGAACGAACACCGGGGAGCTGTTTTTT	CASSLGTNTGELFF